Following are 24 T cell receptor beta chains from one sample sequenced in a study of cytomegalovirus exposure and HLA in healthy donors. It was with 60 Vbeta and 13 Jbeta primers that the PCR ran. The repertoire was sequenced with immunoSEQ multiplex PCR; TCRdb's copy has only in-frame clones and lacks some. This sample has some 200,000 clones, with roughly four fifths found just once. Sequencing was done on a sample of PBMCs. The receptor source for this set is a man aged 45-60 years in good health and CMV-seronegative.

V and J are TRBV29-1 and TRBJ2-1, with D maybe TRBD2 (5 bases). CDR1 SQVTM and CDR2 ANQGSEA come from the germline V gene. V was pared by 1 base and J by 0 bases, with 10 bases between. The CDR3 loop spans 15 amino acids. The CDR3 region has the DNA TGCAGCGTTGAAGTAATGGACTTCTCCTACAATGAGCAGTTCTTC. It encodes CSVEVMDFSYNEQFF.

This clone showed up just once. The rearrangement joins TRBV19 to TRBJ1-2, with 12 positions matching TRBD1. The junction had 7 bases not matched to a gene; V was cut back by 10 bases and J by 1 base. The CDR3 spans 15 residues. CDR1 is LNHDA, CDR2 SQIVND, per germline (reference sequence). CDR3 nucleotide sequence: TGTGCCACCCGGGACAGGGGGCAGGGTAACTATGGCTACACCTTC. Protein sequence: CATRDRGQGNYGYTF.

V gene TRBV5-1 combines with J gene TRBJ1-1; D perhaps matches TRBD1 (5 bases). The CDR3 is 15 amino acids. The V gene's germline CDR1 is SGHRS and CDR2 YFSETQ. Trimming took off 5 bases at V and 1 base at J, with 15 bases between the two ends. CDR3 sequence (DNA): TGCGCCAGCAGGCCCCGTGGGGGGACGAACACTGAAGCTTTCTTT. Its protein is CASRPRGGTNTEAFF.

This clone showed up just a few times. The V call is TRBV5-1, the J call TRBJ2-6; D might be TRBD2 (6 bases). The ends were cut back, 4 bases at V and 11 bases at J, with 22 bases in the middle. Germline loops: CDR1 SGHRS, CDR2 YFSETQ. CDR3 length: 16 amino acids. CDR3 protein: CASSLFSGGLTDVLTF. CDR3 nucleotide sequence: TGCGCCAGCAGCCTTTTCAGCGGAGGGTTAACAGACGTCCTGACTTTC.

This chain's CDR3 is CASSPPARGNTIYF. The CDR3 coding sequence is TGTGCCAGCTCACCACCGGCAAGAGGAAACACCATATATTTT. V is TRBV18 and J is TRBJ1-3; D call uncertain. Germline V lookup: CDR1 KGHSH, CDR2 LQKENI. Trimming stripped 0 bases from V and 4 bases from J, with 7 bases between. The CDR3 runs to 14 residues. The full variable domain, its missing parts supplied by reference TRBV18 and TRBJ1-3, is NAGVMQNPRHLVRRRGQEARLRCSPMKGHSHVYWYRQLPEEGLKFMVYLQKENIIDESGMPKERFSAEFPKEGPSILRIQQVVRGDSAAYFCASSPPARGNTIYFGEGSWLTVV.

This clone showed up just once. The J gene is TRBJ1-2, the V gene TRBV7-9; TRBD1 might be the D (5 bases). Germline CDR1 SEHNR, CDR2 FQNEAQ (reference sequence). V dropped 4 bases and J dropped 3 bases, with 9 bases sitting between them. The CDR3 length is 13 residues. In nucleotides, the CDR3 is TGTGCCAGCAGCTCAGGACACTACTATGGCTACACCTTC. Translation gives CASSSGHYYGYTF.

The chain employs TRBV4-2 and TRBJ2-5; 9 bases map to TRBD2. With V trimmed by 1 base and J by 6 bases, 12 bases remained unmatched. Germline V gene sequence: CDR1 LGHNA, CDR2 YNFKEQ. The CDR3 runs 17 residues. The CDR3 DNA reads as TGTGCCAGCAGCCAAGGAAGCAAGCGGGGGGCTACGAAGACCCAGTACTTC. Encoded protein: CASSQGSKRGATKTQYF.

CDR3 loop: CASRTGGNQPQHF. The CDR3 DNA reads as TGTGCCAGCAGAACAGGGGGCAATCAGCCCCAGCATTTT. The chain recombines TRBV28 with TRBJ1-5; TRBD1 matches 7 bases. V was clipped by 6 bases and J by 2 bases; unmatched bases: 1. Germline loops: CDR1 MDHEN, CDR2 SYDVKM. This CDR3 comprises 13 residues.

V and J are TRBV19 and TRBJ1-2; TRBD1 matches at 10 bases. The germline CDR1 and CDR2 sequences are LNHDA and SQIVND (reference sequence). The CDR3 is 15 amino acids. The V gene end was trimmed by 6 bases and the J gene end by 3 bases; junction bases not matched to a gene: 7. CDR3 amino acids: CASSTTGTGDYGYTF. CDR3 DNA: TGTGCCAGTAGCACCACCGGGACAGGGGACTATGGCTACACCTTC.

CDR3 bases: TGTGCCACTCGGACTAGCGGTAACTACGAGCAGTACTTC. Amino acid sequence: CATRTSGNYEQYF. V usage is TRBV6-5 and J usage is TRBJ2-7, with 10 bases fitting TRBD2. J was trimmed by 3 bases and V by 10 bases; bases with no gene match: 6. The CDR3 is 13 amino acids. Germline V CDR1 and CDR2: MNHEY, SVGAGI.

The chain employs TRBV5-4 and TRBJ2-1; the D gene is possibly TRBD1 (6 bases). The V gene's germline CDR1 is SGHNT and CDR2 YYREEE (reference sequence). V lost 3 bases and J lost 4, with 14 bases in between. There are 15 residues in the CDR3. CDR3 bases: TGTGCCAGCAGCTCAGCCGGGACACCTTACAATGAGCAGTTCTTC. Translating gives CASSSAGTPYNEQFF.

This chain links TRBV15 with TRBJ2-5; TRBD1 aligns across 8 bases. The V gene's germline CDR1 is LNHNV and CDR2 YYDKDF (reference sequence). The junction had 7 bases not matched to a gene; V was cut back by 2 bases and J by 8 bases. The CDR3 covers 14 residues. The CDR3 DNA reads TGTGCCACCAGCAGATCCGGACAGGGAGGAACCCAGTACTTC. This encodes CATSRSGQGGTQYF.

This sequence joins TRBV19 and TRBJ1-1; 8 positions agree with TRBD1. The length of the CDR3 is 14 residues. V trimming: 5 bases; J trimming: 2 bases; junction bases outside the gene matches: 4. Germline CDR1 is LNHDA and CDR2 is SQIVND (reference sequence). The CDR3: CASSPGTGNTEAFF. Here the CDR3 DNA reads TGTGCCAGTAGTCCGGGGACAGGCAACACTGAAGCTTTCTTT.

The CDR3 loop reads CACRDRGNTEAFF. Here the CDR3 DNA reads TGTGCCTGCAGGGACAGGGGGAACACTGAAGCTTTCTTT. The chain links TRBV30 to TRBJ1-1, with 10 bases matching TRBD1. The germline gives CDR1 GTSNPN, CDR2 SVGIG (reference sequence). The CDR3 length is 13 residues. V lost 6 bases and J lost 1; bases outside the gene matches: 2.

CDR3: CASTREAAEAFF. CDR3 nucleotide sequence: TGTGCCAGCACCCGTGAGGCGGCTGAAGCTTTCTTT. The rearrangement joins TRBV5-5 to TRBJ1-1; D is unresolved. The CDR3 sequence is 12 residues long. CDR1 SGHKS and CDR2 YYEKEE come from the germline V gene (reference sequence). The V and J ends lost 6 bases and 6 bases respectively, with 12 bases between them.

J is TRBJ2-5 and V is TRBV5-4; D might be TRBD2 (6 bases). V lost 4 bases and J 3 bases, leaving 16 bases between the germline ends. Germline values: CDR1 SGHNT, CDR2 YYREEE (reference sequence). The CDR3 is 15 residues long. The DNA of the CDR3 is TGTGCCAGCAGCCTTTCCGGAGGGAGGAAAGAGACCCAGTACTTC. It codes for CASSLSGGRKETQYF. Full variable domain (outside the CDR3, taken from reference TRBV5-4 and TRBJ2-5): ETGVTQSPTHLIKTRGQQVTLRCSSQSGHNTVSWYQQALGQGPQFIFQYYREEENGRGNFPPRFSGLQFPNYSSELNVNALELDDSALYLCASSLSGGRKETQYFGPGTRLLVL.

This clone was seen only a few times. The gene calls are TRBV10-2 and TRBJ2-7; D is perhaps TRBD1 (6 bases). The V end was cut by 6 bases, the J end by 4 bases, with 19 bases between. The CDR3 sequence is 15 residues long. Germline CDR1 is WSHSY and CDR2 is SAAADI. CDR3 in amino acids: CASRHTNSGQYEQYF. CDR3 sequence (DNA): TGCGCCAGCAGACACACCAATTCGGGACAATACGAGCAGTACTTC.

The chain employs TRBV7-2 and TRBJ2-6, with D perhaps matching TRBD2 (5 bases). The CDR3 length is 17 residues. Trimming removed 2 bases at V and 1 base at J, with 12 bases between. Germline-derived CDR1 and CDR2 are SGHTA and FQGNSA. The CDR3 protein is CASSLQVRLSGANVLTF. The CDR3 DNA reads TGTGCCAGCAGCTTACAAGTTAGACTATCTGGGGCCAACGTCCTGACTTTC.

The CDR3 protein is CASSIQGSSYNSPLHF. CDR3 DNA: TGTGCCAGTAGTATTCAGGGGAGCTCCTATAATTCACCCCTCCACTTT. The chain combines TRBV19 with TRBJ1-6, with D perhaps matching TRBD1 (6 bases). Germline-derived CDR1 and CDR2 are LNHDA and SQIVND (reference sequence). The CDR3 runs 16 residues. The V gene lost 3 bases and the J gene lost 0 bases, with 9 bases spanning the gap.

The V and J genes are TRBV19 and TRBJ2-1; 9 positions agree with TRBD1. Germline assignment: CDR1 LNHDA and CDR2 SQIVND (reference sequence). J was trimmed by 5 bases and V by 9 bases; bases with no gene match: 8. The CDR3 has 14 residues. CDR3 coding DNA: TGTGCCAGCGGGACAGGGTTAAGGAACAATGAGCAGTTCTTC. Translated: CASGTGLRNNEQFF.

This clone was counted a few times. The rearrangement links TRBV30 to TRBJ1-2; 9 bases match TRBD1. The V and J ends lost 7 bases and 4 bases, in that order; junction bases with no gene match: 10. The CDR3 has 14 residues. Germline V gives CDR1 GTSNPN, CDR2 SVGIG (reference sequence). The CDR3 DNA sequence: TGTGCCTCCACTTCCGGGACAGGGTCCTATGGCTACACCTTC. This translates into CASTSGTGSYGYTF. The full variable domain, in which reference TRBV30 and TRBJ1-2 provide the parts outside the CDR3, is SQTIHQWPATLVQPVGSPLSLECTVEGTSNPNLYWYRQAAGRGLQLLFYSVGIGQISSEVPQNLSASRPQDRQFILSSKKLLLSDSGFYLCASTSGTGSYGYTFGSGTRLTVV.

The chain carries TRBV4-1 and TRBJ1-6; the D gene is possibly TRBD1 (5 bases). The V end lost 0 bases, the J end lost 7 bases, and 10 bases lay between the germline ends. Germline V lookup: CDR1 MGHRA, CDR2 YSYEKL. CDR3 length equals 15 residues. The CDR3: CASSQDWAGNSPLHF. CDR3 nucleotides: TGCGCCAGCAGCCAAGATTGGGCAGGGAATTCACCCCTCCACTTT.

This clone appeared a few times. The chain links TRBV27 to TRBJ2-3; D is ambiguous. Germline CDR1 MNHEY, CDR2 SMNVEV (reference sequence). CDR3 length: 16 residues. With 5 bases removed from V and 2 bases from J, the gap between germline ends came to 17 bases. The CDR3 DNA reads as TGTGCCAGCAGTCCGTCGACTGTCGTGGTCACAGATACGCAGTATTTT. Protein product: CASSPSTVVVTDTQYF.

This chain links TRBV18 with TRBJ1-3; 7 bases align to TRBD1. Germline trimming cut 4 bases from V and 0 bases from J; bases unmatched to any gene: 6. In germline, CDR1 is KGHSH, CDR2 LQKENI. This CDR3 has 16 amino acids. The CDR3 sequence: CASSQPGQSSGNTIYF. In nucleotides, the CDR3 is TGTGCCAGCTCACAGCCGGGACAGAGCTCTGGAAACACCATATATTTT.